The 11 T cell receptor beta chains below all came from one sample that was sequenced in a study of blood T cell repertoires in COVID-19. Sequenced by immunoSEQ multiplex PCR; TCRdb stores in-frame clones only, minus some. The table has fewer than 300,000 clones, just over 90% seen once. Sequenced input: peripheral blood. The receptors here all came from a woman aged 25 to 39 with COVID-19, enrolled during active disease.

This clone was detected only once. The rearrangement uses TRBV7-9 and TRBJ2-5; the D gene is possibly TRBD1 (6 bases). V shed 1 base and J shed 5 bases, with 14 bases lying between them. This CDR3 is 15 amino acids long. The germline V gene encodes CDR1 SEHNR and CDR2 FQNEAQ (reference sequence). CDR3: CASSLGSGESETQYF. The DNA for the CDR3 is TGTGCCAGCAGCTTAGGGTCAGGGGAGTCGGAGACCCAGTACTTC.

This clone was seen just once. In nucleotides, the CDR3 is TGTGCCAGTAGTAACAGAAATAATTCACCCCTCCACTTT. It specifies CASSNRNNSPLHF. The chain links TRBV19 to TRBJ1-6; D is uncertain. This CDR3 has 13 amino acids. Germline V lookup: CDR1 LNHDA, CDR2 SQIVND (reference sequence). Trimming cost V 4 bases and J 5 bases, with 6 bases left between them. Complete variable domain (other parts from reference TRBV19 and TRBJ1-6): DGGITQSPKYLFRKEGQNVTLSCEQNLNHDAMYWYRQDPGQGLRLIYYSQIVNDFQKGDIAEGYSVSREKKESFPLTVTSAQKNPTAFYLCASSNRNNSPLHFGNGTRLTVT.

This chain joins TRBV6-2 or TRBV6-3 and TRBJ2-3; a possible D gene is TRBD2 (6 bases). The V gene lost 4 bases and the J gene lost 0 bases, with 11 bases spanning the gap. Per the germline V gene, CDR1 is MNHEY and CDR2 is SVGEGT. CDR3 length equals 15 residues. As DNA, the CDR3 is TGTGCCAGCAGTTTTAGCGGTACTAGCACAGATACGCAGTATTTT. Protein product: CASSFSGTSTDTQYF.

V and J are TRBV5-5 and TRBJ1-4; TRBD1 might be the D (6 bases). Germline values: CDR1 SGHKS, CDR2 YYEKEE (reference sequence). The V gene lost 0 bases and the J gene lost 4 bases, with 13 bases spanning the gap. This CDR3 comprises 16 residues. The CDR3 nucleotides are TGTGCCAGCAGCTTGGGCCCAACAGGGATTAATGAAAAACTGTTTTTT. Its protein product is CASSLGPTGINEKLFF.

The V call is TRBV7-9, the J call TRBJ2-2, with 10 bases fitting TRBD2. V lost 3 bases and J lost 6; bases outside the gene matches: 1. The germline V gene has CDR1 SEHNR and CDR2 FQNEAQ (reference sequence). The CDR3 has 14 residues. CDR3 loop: CASSLGLAPGELFF. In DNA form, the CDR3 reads TGTGCCAGCAGCTTGGGACTAGCGCCCGGGGAGCTGTTTTTT.

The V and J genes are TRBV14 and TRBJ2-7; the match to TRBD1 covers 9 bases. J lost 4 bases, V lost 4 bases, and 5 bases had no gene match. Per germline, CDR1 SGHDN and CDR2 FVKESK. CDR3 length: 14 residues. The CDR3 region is CASSPGQGAYEQYF. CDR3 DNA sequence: TGTGCCAGCAGCCCGGGACAGGGCGCTTACGAGCAGTACTTC.

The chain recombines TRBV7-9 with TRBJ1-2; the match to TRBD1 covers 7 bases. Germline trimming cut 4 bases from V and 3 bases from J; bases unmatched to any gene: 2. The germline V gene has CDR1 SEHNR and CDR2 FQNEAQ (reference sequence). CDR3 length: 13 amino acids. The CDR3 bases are TGTGCCAGCAGCTATACAGGGGACTATGGCTACACCTTC. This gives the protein CASSYTGDYGYTF.

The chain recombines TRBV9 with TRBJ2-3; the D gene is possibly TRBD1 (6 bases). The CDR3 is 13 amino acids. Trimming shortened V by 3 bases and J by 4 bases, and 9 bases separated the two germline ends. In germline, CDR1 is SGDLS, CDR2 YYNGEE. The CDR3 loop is CASSATGSDTQYF. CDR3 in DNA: TGTGCCAGCAGCGCCACAGGGTCAGATACGCAGTATTTT. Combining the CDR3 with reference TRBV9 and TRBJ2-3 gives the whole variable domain DSGVTQTPKHLITATGQRVTLRCSPRSGDLSVYWYQQSLDQGLQFLIQYYNGEERAKGNILERFSAQQFPDLHSELNLSSLELGDSALYFCASSATGSDTQYFGPGTRLTVL.

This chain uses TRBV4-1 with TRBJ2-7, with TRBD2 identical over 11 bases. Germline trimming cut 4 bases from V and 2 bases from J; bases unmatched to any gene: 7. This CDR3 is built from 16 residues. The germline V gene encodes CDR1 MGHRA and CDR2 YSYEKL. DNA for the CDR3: TGCGCCAGCAGCCGATTGAGACTAGCGGGGACCTACGAGCAGTACTTC. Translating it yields CASSRLRLAGTYEQYF.

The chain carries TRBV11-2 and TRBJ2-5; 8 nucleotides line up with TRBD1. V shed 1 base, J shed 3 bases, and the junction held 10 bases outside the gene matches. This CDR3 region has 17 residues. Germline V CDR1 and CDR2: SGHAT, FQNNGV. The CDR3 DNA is TGTGCCAGCAGCTTAGGCAGGGGGCTCCCGGGGGAAGAGACCCAGTACTTC. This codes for CASSLGRGLPGEETQYF.

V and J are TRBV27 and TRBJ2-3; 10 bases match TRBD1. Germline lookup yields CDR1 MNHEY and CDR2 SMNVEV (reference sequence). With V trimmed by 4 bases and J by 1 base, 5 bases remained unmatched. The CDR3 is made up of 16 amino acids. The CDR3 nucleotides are TGTGCCAGCAGTTCCCCCGGGACAGGGGGCACAGATACGCAGTATTTT. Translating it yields CASSSPGTGGTDTQYF.